A selection of T cell receptor beta chains follows, all from one sample in a study of blood T cell repertoires in COVID-19. Measured with immunoSEQ multiplex PCR; TCRdb has only the in-frame clones, and not every one. Counted here are 120,000 to 150,000 clones, over 85% occurring once; the ten biggest clones make up about 1.6%. Sequences were obtained from peripheral blood. Receptor source: a human donor in a cohort sampled during active COVID-19. CDR3s include the opening cysteine and the closing phenylalanine or tryptophan. The D gene is left open where the match is weak. Rows may omit the clone size; those that give it use once, few, many or a size class.

cdr3_nt	cdr3_aa	v_call	clone_size	d_call	j_call
TGTGCCAGCAGTTCCGAACAGGGGGATAAACCCCAGCATTTT	CASSSEQGDKPQHF	TRBV27	.	TRBD1	TRBJ1-5
TGTGCCTCCAAGGGGGTTTCCTATGGCTACACCTTC	CASKGVSYGYTF	TRBV10-3	.	.	TRBJ1-2
TGTGCCAGCAGTTGGACAGGGAACTATGGCTACACCTTC	CASSWTGNYGYTF	TRBV5-6	.	TRBD1	TRBJ1-2
TGTGCCAGCAGCCGGACGGACAGAAGCAATCAGCCCCAGCATTTT	CASSRTDRSNQPQHF	TRBV7-8	.	.	TRBJ1-5
TGTGCCGACCCGGGACAGGTGAACACTGAAGCTTTCTTT	CADPGQVNTEAFF	TRBV2	once	TRBD1	TRBJ1-1
TGTGCCAGTAGTTACAGGGGGCTGAGAGACTATGGCTACACCTTC	CASSYRGLRDYGYTF	TRBV19	once	TRBD1	TRBJ1-2
TGCGCCAGCAGCTTGTGGCGGGGGGGCCCCACAGATACGCAGTATTTT	CASSLWRGGPTDTQYF	TRBV5-1	.	TRBD2	TRBJ2-3
TGTGCCACCAGCAGAGCCGGACAGGGTTACTCTGGAAACACCATATATTTT	CATSRAGQGYSGNTIYF	TRBV15	.	TRBD1	TRBJ1-3
TGTGCCAGCAGCTTAAAGCCAGGTCAGAACACCGGGGAGCTGTTTTTT	CASSLKPGQNTGELFF	TRBV7-8	.	.	TRBJ2-2
TGTGCCAGTAGTCAGGTGGGCCGCGACGAGCAGTACTTC	CASSQVGRDEQYF	TRBV19	.	.	TRBJ2-7
TGTGCCAGTAGTCTCGGGTTCACAGATACGCAGTATTTT	CASSLGFTDTQYF	TRBV19	.	.	TRBJ2-3
TGTGCCAGCAGCTTAGAAGCGGGAGGGACAGCGTTTATTATGCTTTACAATGAGCAGTTCTTC	CASSLEAGGTAFIMLYNEQFF	TRBV11-3	.	TRBD2	TRBJ2-1
TGTGCCAGCAGTTTTACAGGGACAACTAATGAAAAACTGTTTTTT	CASSFTGTTNEKLFF	TRBV6-5	.	.	TRBJ1-4
TGTGCCAGCTCACCTATACTAGCGGGGGACTACGAGCAGTACTTC	CASSPILAGDYEQYF	TRBV18	.	TRBD2	TRBJ2-7
TGTGCCAGCCAATTCACTAGAGGGGGTAGAGATGGCTACACCTTC	CASQFTRGGRDGYTF	TRBV19	.	.	TRBJ1-2
TGTGCCAGCAGGAGGGATCCTGGAAACACCATATATTTT	CASRRDPGNTIYF	TRBV6-5	.	.	TRBJ1-3
TGTGCCAGCCGTTTTGGTCGGGAAAATTCACCCCTCCACTTT	CASRFGRENSPLHF	TRBV6-5	.	.	TRBJ1-6
TGCGCCAGCAGCCAAGATCACCAGGGAGGAGTGGAGCAGTTCTTC	CASSQDHQGGVEQFF	TRBV4-3	.	.	TRBJ2-1
TGTGCCAGCAGCGTGACAGGGTTCGGCTACACCTTC	CASSVTGFGYTF	TRBV7-2	.	TRBD1	TRBJ1-2
TGTGCCAGTAGTATGGGGGACAGGGACTATGGCTACACCTTC	CASSMGDRDYGYTF	TRBV19	.	TRBD1	TRBJ1-2
TGTGCCAGCAGTTACTTAGGACAGGGATACAATGAGCAGTTCTTC	CASSYLGQGYNEQFF	TRBV6-5	.	TRBD1	TRBJ2-1
TGTGCCAGCAGCCACAGGGGGGTCAACGAGCAGTACTTC	CASSHRGVNEQYF	TRBV5-6	.	TRBD1	TRBJ2-7
TGTGCCAGCAGCCCCGGACTAGCGGGGGGGCCAGAGACCCAGTACTTC	CASSPGLAGGPETQYF	TRBV7-8	once	TRBD2	TRBJ2-5
TGTGCCAGCTCGCAAGGACAGGACGGCGAAAAACTGTTTTTT	CASSQGQDGEKLFF	TRBV18	once	TRBD1	TRBJ1-4
TGCAGCGTTGAAGATGGCGGCGGGCAAGAGACCCAGTACTTC	CSVEDGGGQETQYF	TRBV29-1	.	.	TRBJ2-5
TGTGCCAGCAGCTTAGGGACAGGGGTGAGTCAGCCCCAGCATTTT	CASSLGTGVSQPQHF	TRBV7-6	.	TRBD1	TRBJ1-5
TGTGCCAGCAACCCACCGACAGGGAGGAGCAATGGCTACACCTTC	CASNPPTGRSNGYTF	TRBV11-2	.	TRBD1	TRBJ1-2
TGCGCCAGCAGTGACTCCAATCCGGGGGGGCGTTTTGAGACCCAGTACTTC	CASSDSNPGGRFETQYF	TRBV10-1	.	TRBD2	TRBJ2-5
TGTGCTAGCAGCTTAAGCGGCTCCTACGAGCAGTACTTC	CASSLSGSYEQYF	TRBV7-7	.	.	TRBJ2-7
TGTGCCAGCAGGCGGGACAGATTCTATGGCTACACCTTC	CASRRDRFYGYTF	TRBV12-3/TRBV12-4	.	TRBD1	TRBJ1-2
TGTGCCAGCAGCCAAGCAGGGAATTCACCCCTCCACTTT	CASSQAGNSPLHF	TRBV14	few	.	TRBJ1-6
TGTGCCAGCTCACCCCGGGACACGGACTACGAGCAGTACTTC	CASSPRDTDYEQYF	TRBV18	.	.	TRBJ2-7
TGTGCCAGCAGCCAAGAATTCAGCAGGGCCTACGAGCAGTACTTC	CASSQEFSRAYEQYF	TRBV4-2	.	.	TRBJ2-7
TGTGCCAGCAGCTTATGGGGGCAGTTGAACACTGAAGCTTTCTTT	CASSLWGQLNTEAFF	TRBV7-2	.	.	TRBJ1-1
TGTGCCAGCAGCTTAGGGCTAGCGGGTTACAGTGAGCAGTTCTTC	CASSLGLAGYSEQFF	TRBV7-9	.	TRBD2	TRBJ2-1
TGTGCCAGCAGTCCACAGGACTACCAGGATACGCAGTATTTT	CASSPQDYQDTQYF	TRBV27	.	.	TRBJ2-3
TGCGCCAGCAGCCTCTACAGGGTAGGAGACACTGAAGCTTTCTTT	CASSLYRVGDTEAFF	TRBV5-1	.	.	TRBJ1-1
TGTGCCAGCGAGCAGGGGACCCAGTACTTC	CASEQGTQYF	TRBV25-1	.	.	TRBJ2-5
TGTGCCATTACCGGGACAGGGGACTCCTACGAGCAGTACTTC	CAITGTGDSYEQYF	TRBV19	many	TRBD1	TRBJ2-7
TGTGCCAGCAGCTCGCCCGGGACACCGAACACTGAAGCTTTCTTT	CASSSPGTPNTEAFF	TRBV7-9	.	.	TRBJ1-1
TGCGCCAGCAGCCAAGAGAGCAGGGGAGAGACCCAGTACTTC	CASSQESRGETQYF	TRBV4-3	.	.	TRBJ2-5
TGTGCCAGCAGGTTAAAGGGGCTCCAAGAGACCCAGTACTTC	CASRLKGLQETQYF	TRBV27	.	.	TRBJ2-5
TGTGCCTGGAGTGTAGCGGGGGCTGAGACCCAGTACTTC	CAWSVAGAETQYF	TRBV30	once	TRBD2	TRBJ2-5
TGTGCCAGCAGCTTAGAGGCAGGGGGTCTGCGGGCTAATGAAAAACTGTTTTTT	CASSLEAGGLRANEKLFF	TRBV7-7	.	TRBD1	TRBJ1-4
TGCGCCAGCAGCCAAGTGGGACAGGGGCCCCGTTCTCACGAGCAGTACTTC	CASSQVGQGPRSHEQYF	TRBV4-1	.	TRBD1	TRBJ2-7
TGTGCCAGCAGCCCAGAAGCGGGGGGGGGCACAGATACGCAGTATTTT	CASSPEAGGGTDTQYF	TRBV9	.	TRBD2	TRBJ2-3
TGTGCCAGCAGCTTGGCCCCCCAGGGGAGCACTGAAGCTTTCTTT	CASSLAPQGSTEAFF	TRBV5-4	once	.	TRBJ1-1
TGTGCCAGCAGCTCAAGCGAGGATTTCAATGAAAAACTGTTTTTT	CASSSSEDFNEKLFF	TRBV7-6	.	.	TRBJ1-4
TGCGCCAGCAGCCAAGATGGACTCTGGAATGAGCAGTTCTTC	CASSQDGLWNEQFF	TRBV4-3	.	.	TRBJ2-1
TGTGCCAGCAGCTTACGGCGGGGTCCGGGTACAGATACGCAGTATTTT	CASSLRRGPGTDTQYF	TRBV7-3	few	.	TRBJ2-3
TGTGCCACAGGACAGTCTAATGAAAAACTGTTTTTT	CATGQSNEKLFF	TRBV2	.	.	TRBJ1-4
TGCGCCAGCAGCCGCGGCAGCTCAACTAATGAAAAACTGTTTTTT	CASSRGSSTNEKLFF	TRBV5-1	.	.	TRBJ1-4
TGTGCCACCAGCAGGACAGGGTGGACTGAAGCTTTCTTT	CATSRTGWTEAFF	TRBV15	once	TRBD1	TRBJ1-1
TGCAGTGCTAGTAAGGGGCGGCAGTATACGGACGAGCAGTACTTC	CSASKGRQYTDEQYF	TRBV20-1	.	.	TRBJ2-7
TGTGCCAGCAGCCCGGGACAGGGGGCGGGCACCGGGGAGCTGTTTTTT	CASSPGQGAGTGELFF	TRBV11-3	.	TRBD1	TRBJ2-2
TGTGCCAGCAGCGCGGACAGGGCTGAAGCTTTCTTT	CASSADRAEAFF	TRBV7-8	.	TRBD1	TRBJ1-1
TGTGCCAGCAGGCAGGAGGGCGGGGAGCTGTTTTTT	CASRQEGGELFF	TRBV6-5	.	.	TRBJ2-2
TGCGCCAGCAGCTTTACTGGATCAGGGGCTGGAAACACCATATATTTT	CASSFTGSGAGNTIYF	TRBV5-1	.	.	TRBJ1-3
TGTGCCAGCAGCTCCGGACTAGCGGAGTCCACAGATACGCAGTATTTT	CASSSGLAESTDTQYF	TRBV7-3	.	TRBD2	TRBJ2-3